This paragraph reports one TCR beta chain. No antigen is known for it. Base-call qualities are not available, and no considerably larger clone is one nucleotide away. This specimen comes from a study of cytomegalovirus exposure and HLA in healthy donors (dated by TCRdb to 2017 to 2019). Notes on the research overall: In an earlier analysis of under 600 of the donors, 276 Gb of sequence data and 90 million to 120 million unique TCR beta sequences from some 170 million T cells were reported. An early release covering just under 650 HLA-typed donors comprised approximately 300 gigabases of sequencing data and some 79 million unique TCR sequences. Of the roughly 410 genotyped donors, less than 85% were placed in the genetic ancestry cluster associated with self-reported Caucasian donors. The aim of the study was to test whether cataloging public T cell receptors could identify signatures of past pathogen exposure. The study used immunosequencing to profile the T cell repertoires of around 600 subjects and linked those repertoires to cytomegalovirus serostatus. Along with the approximately 700-subject first cohort, a separate validation cohort of over a hundred different subjects was used. To predict cytomegalovirus infection status, the study brought together high-throughput TCR immunosequencing, statistical association of individual TCRs with disease status, and machine learning. A later analysis re-analyzed previously published TCR beta repertoires from hundreds of donors and added high-resolution HLA genotyping to study TCR occurrence patterns. Rather than drawing on any new phenotypic data, the later analysis identified candidate immune exposures from TCR beta sequences and the way those sequences occurred across donors. In an earlier analysis of 587 of the donors, high-throughput TCR beta sequencing was used to judge whether each TCR beta V gene segment behaved as functional or pseudogenic. Donor age, sex, ethnicity and CMV serostatus were compiled alongside the repertoire data. In a later genetic analysis, genome-wide SNP genotypes for about three fifths of the roughly 670 donors were used, and that subset was treated as a discovery cohort. Every repertoire in the discovery cohort had been generated on one and the same sequencing platform. HLA typing included class I and class II loci at four-digit resolution. Typing coverage varied by locus: 629-630 donors for A, B, C, DRB1 and DQB1; approximately 500 for DQA1; more than 600 for DPA1; around 450 for DPB1. Several DR-DQ haplotypes were handled as single units for association and clustering because linkage in the cohort was strong. On average, over 200,000 unique TCR beta nucleotide sequences were sequenced per donor among a few hundred genotyped donors of the cohort, with 15% to 20% of those sequences being non-productive.

The CDR3 covers 13 residues, taking in both the cysteine and the phenylalanine. Only CDR3 DNA remains: 39 bases, in frame from the first base. CDR1 MNHNY and CDR2 SVGAGI are derived from the germline V gene (reference sequence). The junction shows trimming of 7 bases on V and 3 bases on J, plus 10 bases between the germline ends. The library was generated by the immunoSEQ multiplex PCR assay. For the multiplex PCR, a mixture combining 60 forward primers for TCR Vbeta segments and 13 reverse primers for TCR Jbeta segments was used. The CDR3 region of rearranged TCR beta genes was amplified from genomic DNA with a multiplex PCR assay. On the Illumina HiSeq System, the amplified TCR beta libraries were sequenced as 87-base-pair reads. Per the original workflow: In a later analysis, roughly 80 million unique TCR beta chains were counted across the 690 or so repertoires, and roughly 10 million of these chains were shared by at least two donors. Raw reads were error-corrected and collapsed into unique sequences by a nearest-neighbor algorithm in which closely related sequences were merged to remove PCR and sequencing errors. CDR3 sequences were aligned to IMGT reference sequences to assign V, D and J gene segments. Each retained sequence needed at least a six-nucleotide match to both a V gene segment and a J gene segment. A rearrangement counted as productive if the CDR3 had no stop codons and remained in frame with V and J, and every other rearrangement counted as non-productive. CDR3 was defined by IMGT convention, running from the second conserved V-encoded cysteine to the conserved J-encoded phenylalanine. The earlier analysis of about 590 of the donors excluded sequences that lacked an unambiguous match to a single V gene segment. In an earlier analysis of more than 500 of the donors, a V segment was called functional when productive rearrangements were above 56.7%, and segregating when the standard deviation between donors exceeded 5%. To diagnose cytomegalovirus status from the catalog of TCR beta chain sequences, a statistical classification framework was built. In a later analysis, TCR nucleotide sequences were compared against IMGT/GENE-DB human TR gene sequences so that V and J genes could be assigned. The TCRdist pipeline was used in a later analysis to assign CDR3 sequences and most-parsimonious VDJ recombination scenarios. In a later analysis, every TCR beta chain was defined by the combination of its CDR3 amino acid sequence and its V-gene family, and reads without a unique V-gene family were dropped. As a way to deal with suspected cross-contamination and a sequencing artifact, a later analysis dropped 640 or so nucleotide sequences that were highly shared and had low generation probability. In a later analysis, a clonal expansion index for each public chain was calculated from normalized within-repertoire ranks of inferred template counts. In a later analysis, generation probabilities were computed using a VDJ recombination model fitted to out-of-frame rearrangements, and the results were checked against IGoR. In a later analysis, TCR-TCR, TCR-HLA and TCR-CMV co-occurrence was scored with hypergeometric tests, and a repertoire-size bias correction was applied to TCR pairs. In a later analysis, false discovery rates were estimated by permuting HLA or CMV assignments 20 times. A later analysis grouped co-occurring TCRs with DBSCAN, adding TCRdist sequence similarity when clustering within HLA-allele-positive subsets. Repertoires with fewer than 30,000 or more than 120,000 public chains were left out of co-occurrence clustering, as were five repertoires with anomalous nucleotide sharing. TCRdb took this table from immuneACCESS and kept in-frame rearrangements with V and J called. Such tables lack part of the clones; where checked against another copy, unresolved V genes explain under half of the gap, and the rest is unexplained. The V and J calls and clone size are taken from that table; D and trimming were inferred from the DNA. For this sample there are 150,000 to 200,000 clones; around 82% appear just once. 2% to 2.5% of the sample rests with the top ten.

The investigation overall reported the following: Cytomegalovirus status was reported to be diagnosed by the classifier with high specificity and sensitivity in both the original and validation cohorts. In vitro tests confirmed that a few of the cytomegalovirus-associated TCR beta chains recognize cytomegalovirus antigens. A further reported finding was that TCR beta sequences accurately predicted the HLA-A and HLA-B alleles for most subjects in the first cohort. According to a later analysis, most CMV-associated TCR beta chains appeared to be HLA-restricted, and the HLA associations seemed to be driven largely by CMV exposure. Broadly in line with IMGT annotations, most TCR beta V segments showed up in productive rearrangements about 87% or about 30% of the time in an earlier analysis of approximately 600 of the donors. In this cohort, only TCR beta chains were sequenced, and detectable features were limited by the absence of alpha or paired-chain data. Presence/absence analyses assumed roughly uniform sequencing depth across donors, an assumption that may not hold. A later genetic analysis associated a missense DCLRE1C variant with V-gene and J-gene trimming of TCR beta chains, and an independent cohort replicated the association. The authors suggested that the approach could potentially be extended to other disease states and immunological phenotypes. In the study, roughly 160 TCR beta chains were listed as associated with cytomegalovirus. Linkage disequilibrium might explain the correlated functional status among segregating V segments, but an unknown experimental factor could not be ruled out. Several of the top co-occurrence clusters appeared to be linked to parvovirus B19, influenza, CMV and Epstein-Barr virus, according to a later analysis. A cluster of highly shared sequence variants was judged likely to be a technical artifact of the sequencing pipeline. Because the 87-base-pair reads could not distinguish some IMGT-functional V segments, including TRBV6-2 and TRBV6-3, those segments were excluded. Most TCR sequences were seen in very few donors, while some public TCRs were found in many individuals. In a later analysis, TCR association rates were found to vary across HLA loci, with the most associated TCRs seen for DRB1 alleles and the fewest for HLA-C alleles. Because some donors lacked HLA typing at each locus, the association tests relied only on the typed subset. CMV serostatus was the only immune exposure information available for the cohort. Strong co-occurrence of HLA alleles, especially DR and DQ, made assigning TCR associations to individual alleles difficult. In a later analysis, some 17,000 TCR beta sequences were associated with specific HLA alleles at a false discovery rate of 0.05. A later genetic analysis reported fewer N-insertions in productive TCRs among donors in an Asian-associated ancestry cluster than the approximately 700-donor mean. The earlier analysis of nearly 600 of the donors excluded approximately 17 rarely observed V segments, including chromosome 9 orphons, because counts were too low. In a later analysis, HLA-associated TCR beta chains were found to be more clonally expanded and to have lower generation probabilities than equally common non-associated chains.

The cohort consisted of approximately 670 healthy bone marrow donors. All cohort members were sampled while nominally healthy, although unrecorded immune exposures were likely present. The donor tested CMV seropositive, placing the donor among the roughly 300 seropositive members of the cohort. Each donor provided a peripheral blood sample, and peripheral blood mononuclear cells were used for TCR beta sequencing. The Qiagen DNeasy Blood Extraction Kit was used to extract genomic DNA from the blood cell samples. The sequence was obtained from a woman aged 25 to 39 in good health and CMV-seropositive. The specimen was PBMCs. Recombination joined TRBV6-6 with TRBJ1-5, with a weak D call of TRBD1 (5 bases match). In nucleotides, the sequence is TGTGCCAGCACCAGGGATGACAATCAGCCCCAGCATTTT. It specifies CASTRDDNQPQHF.